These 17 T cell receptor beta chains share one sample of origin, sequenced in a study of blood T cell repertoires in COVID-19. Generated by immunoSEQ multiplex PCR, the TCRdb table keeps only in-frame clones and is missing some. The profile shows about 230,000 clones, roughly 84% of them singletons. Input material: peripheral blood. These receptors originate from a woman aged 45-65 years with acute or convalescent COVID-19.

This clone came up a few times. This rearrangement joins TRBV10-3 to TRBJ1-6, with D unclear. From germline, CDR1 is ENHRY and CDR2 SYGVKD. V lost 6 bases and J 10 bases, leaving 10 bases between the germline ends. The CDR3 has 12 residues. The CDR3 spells CAISDGESPLHF. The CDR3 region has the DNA TGTGCCATCAGCGACGGGGAATCACCCCTCCACTTT.

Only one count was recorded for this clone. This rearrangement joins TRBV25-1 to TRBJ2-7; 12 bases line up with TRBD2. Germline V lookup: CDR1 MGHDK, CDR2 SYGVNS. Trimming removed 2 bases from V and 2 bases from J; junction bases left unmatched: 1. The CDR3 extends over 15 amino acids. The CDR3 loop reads CASSERLAGAYEQYF. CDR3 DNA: TGTGCCAGCAGTGAAAGACTAGCGGGGGCCTACGAGCAGTACTTC.

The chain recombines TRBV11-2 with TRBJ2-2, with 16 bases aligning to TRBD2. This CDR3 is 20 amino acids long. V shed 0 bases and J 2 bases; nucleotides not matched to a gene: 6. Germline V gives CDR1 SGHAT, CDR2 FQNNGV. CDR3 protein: CASSLDPGLAGGPNTGELFF. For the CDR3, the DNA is TGTGCCAGCAGCTTAGATCCGGGACTAGCGGGAGGGCCTAACACCGGGGAGCTGTTTTTT. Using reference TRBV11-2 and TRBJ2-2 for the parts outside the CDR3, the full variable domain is EAGVAQSPRYKIIEKRQSVAFWCNPISGHATLYWYQQILGQGPKLLIQFQNNGVVDDSQLPKDRFSAERLKGVDSTLKIQPAKLEDSAVYLCASSLDPGLAGGPNTGELFFGEGSRLTVL.

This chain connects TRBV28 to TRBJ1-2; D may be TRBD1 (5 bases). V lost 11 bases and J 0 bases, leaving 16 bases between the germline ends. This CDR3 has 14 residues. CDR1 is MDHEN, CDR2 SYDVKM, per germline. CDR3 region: CAWGDRVTNYGYTF. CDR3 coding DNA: TGTGCCTGGGGGGACCGCGTCACTAACTATGGCTACACCTTC.

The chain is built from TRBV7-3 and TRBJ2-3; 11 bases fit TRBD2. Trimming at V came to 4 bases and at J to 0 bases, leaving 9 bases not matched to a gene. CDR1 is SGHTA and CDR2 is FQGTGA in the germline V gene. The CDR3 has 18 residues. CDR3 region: CASSSPASGGISTDTQYF. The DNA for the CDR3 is TGTGCCAGCAGCTCCCCGGCTAGCGGGGGGATTAGCACAGATACGCAGTATTTT.

The CDR3 bases are TGCGCCAGCAGCCCGACAGGTAGCAACGAGCAGTACTTC. Translation gives CASSPTGSNEQYF. The gene calls are TRBV4-1 and TRBJ2-7, with D perhaps matching TRBD1 (6 bases). Trimming cost V 4 bases and J 5 bases, with 12 bases left between them. This CDR3 is 13 amino acids long. CDR1 and CDR2 from the germline V gene are MGHRA and YSYEKL.

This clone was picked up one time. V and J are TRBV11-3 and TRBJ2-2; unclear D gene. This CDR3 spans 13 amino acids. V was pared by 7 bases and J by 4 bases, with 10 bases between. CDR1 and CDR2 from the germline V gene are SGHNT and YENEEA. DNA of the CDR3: TGTGCCAGCAACCAAGACACCACCGGGGAGCTGTTTTTT. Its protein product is CASNQDTTGELFF.

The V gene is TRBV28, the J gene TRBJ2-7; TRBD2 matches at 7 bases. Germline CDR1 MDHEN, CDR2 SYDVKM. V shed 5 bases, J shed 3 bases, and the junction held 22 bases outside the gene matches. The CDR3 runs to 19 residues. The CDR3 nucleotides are TGTGCCAGCAGTGGGGAGGGCATCGCGTCCGGGACTACCCTCTACGAGCAGTACTTC. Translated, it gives CASSGEGIASGTTLYEQYF.

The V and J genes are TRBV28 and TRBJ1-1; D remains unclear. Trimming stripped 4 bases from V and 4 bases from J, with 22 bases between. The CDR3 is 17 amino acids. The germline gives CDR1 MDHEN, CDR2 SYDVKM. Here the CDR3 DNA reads TGTGCCAGCAGTTCCAATCTTCTGGCTGCCTTGATCACTGAAGCTTTCTTT. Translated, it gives CASSSNLLAALITEAFF.

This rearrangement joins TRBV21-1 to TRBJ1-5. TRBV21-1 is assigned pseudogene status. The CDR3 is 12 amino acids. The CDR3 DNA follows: TGTGCCAGCAGCAACTCGGATCAGCCCCAGCATTTT. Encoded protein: CASSNSDQPQHF.

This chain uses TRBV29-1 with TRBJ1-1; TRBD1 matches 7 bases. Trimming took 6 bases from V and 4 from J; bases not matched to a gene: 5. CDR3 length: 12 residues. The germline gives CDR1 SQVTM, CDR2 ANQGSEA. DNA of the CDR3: TGCAGCGTGGAACAGGGGAGCACTGAAGCTTTCTTT. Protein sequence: CSVEQGSTEAFF.

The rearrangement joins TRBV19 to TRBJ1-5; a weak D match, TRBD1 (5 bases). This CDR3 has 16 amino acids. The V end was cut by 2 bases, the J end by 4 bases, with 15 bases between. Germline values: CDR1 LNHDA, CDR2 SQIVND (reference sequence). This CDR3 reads CASSILRAGLNQPQHF. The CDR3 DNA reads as TGTGCCAGTAGTATACTTCGGGCAGGGCTTAATCAGCCCCAGCATTTT.

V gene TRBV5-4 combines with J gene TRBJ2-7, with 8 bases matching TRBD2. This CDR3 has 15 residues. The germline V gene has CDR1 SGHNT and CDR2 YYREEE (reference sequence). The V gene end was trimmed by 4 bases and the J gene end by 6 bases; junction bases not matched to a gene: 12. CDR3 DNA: TGTGCCAGCAGCGTTGGACTTTCCGGGACTAGCGAGCAGTACTTC. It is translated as CASSVGLSGTSEQYF.

Written as DNA, the CDR3 is TGTGCCAGCGTGAAGACTAGCGGGGTAAACAATGAGCAGTTCTTC. Translation gives CASVKTSGVNNEQFF. V and J are TRBV2 and TRBJ2-1; 11 bases line up with TRBD2. Unmatched junction bases numbered 8, after V lost 8 bases and J lost 5 bases. CDR1 is SNHLY and CDR2 is FYNNEI in the germline V gene. CDR3 length: 15 residues.

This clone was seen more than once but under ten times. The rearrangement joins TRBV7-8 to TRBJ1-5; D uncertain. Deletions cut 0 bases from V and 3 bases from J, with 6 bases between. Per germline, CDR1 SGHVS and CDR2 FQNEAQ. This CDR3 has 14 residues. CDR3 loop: CASSLAQVNQPQHF. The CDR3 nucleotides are TGTGCCAGCAGCTTAGCGCAGGTCAATCAGCCCCAGCATTTT.

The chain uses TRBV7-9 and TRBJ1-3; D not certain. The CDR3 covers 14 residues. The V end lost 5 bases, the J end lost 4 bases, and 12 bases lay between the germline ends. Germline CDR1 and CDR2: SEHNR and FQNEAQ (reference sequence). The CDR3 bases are TGTGCCAGCAGCATTAGCGGAGGGGGAAACACCATATATTTT. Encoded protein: CASSISGGGNTIYF.

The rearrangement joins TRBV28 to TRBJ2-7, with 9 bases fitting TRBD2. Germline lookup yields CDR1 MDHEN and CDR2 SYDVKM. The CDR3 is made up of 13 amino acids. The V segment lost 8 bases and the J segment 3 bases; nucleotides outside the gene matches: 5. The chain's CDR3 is CASVAGAVYEQYF. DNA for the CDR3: TGTGCCAGCGTAGCGGGGGCCGTCTACGAGCAGTACTTC.